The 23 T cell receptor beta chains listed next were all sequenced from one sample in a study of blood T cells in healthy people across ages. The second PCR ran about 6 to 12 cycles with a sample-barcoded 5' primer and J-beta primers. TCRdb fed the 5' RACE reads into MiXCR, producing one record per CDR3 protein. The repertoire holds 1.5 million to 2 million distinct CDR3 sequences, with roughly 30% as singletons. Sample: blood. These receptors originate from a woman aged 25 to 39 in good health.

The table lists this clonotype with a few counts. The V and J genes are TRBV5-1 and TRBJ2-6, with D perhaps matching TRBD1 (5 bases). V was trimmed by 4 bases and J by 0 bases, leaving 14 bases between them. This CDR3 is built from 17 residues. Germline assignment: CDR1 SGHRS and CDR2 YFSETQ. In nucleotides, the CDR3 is TGCGCCAGCAGCCCAGCCGACAGCTTCTCTGGGGCCAACGTCCTGACTTTC. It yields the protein CASSPADSFSGANVLTF.

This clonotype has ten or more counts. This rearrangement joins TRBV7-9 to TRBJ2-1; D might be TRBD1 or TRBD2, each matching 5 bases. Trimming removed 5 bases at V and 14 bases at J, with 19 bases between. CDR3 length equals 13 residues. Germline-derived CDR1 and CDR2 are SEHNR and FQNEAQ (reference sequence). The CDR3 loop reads CASSPGSAKRKFF. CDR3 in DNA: TGTGCCAGCAGCCCAGGGTCGGCGAAGCGGAAGTTCTTC.

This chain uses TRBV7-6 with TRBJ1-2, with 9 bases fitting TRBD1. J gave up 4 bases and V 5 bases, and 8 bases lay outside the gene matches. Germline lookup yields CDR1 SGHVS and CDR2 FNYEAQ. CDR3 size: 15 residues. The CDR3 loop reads CASSPGTGKTYGYTF. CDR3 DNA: TGTGCCAGCAGCCCCGGGACAGGGAAGACCTATGGCTACACCTTC.

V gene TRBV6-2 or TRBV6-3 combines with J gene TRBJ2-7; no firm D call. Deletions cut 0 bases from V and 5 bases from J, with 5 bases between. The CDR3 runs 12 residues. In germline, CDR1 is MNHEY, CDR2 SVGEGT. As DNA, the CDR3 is TGTGCCAGCAGTTACTCTCTCCACGAGCAGTACTTC. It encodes CASSYSLHEQYF.

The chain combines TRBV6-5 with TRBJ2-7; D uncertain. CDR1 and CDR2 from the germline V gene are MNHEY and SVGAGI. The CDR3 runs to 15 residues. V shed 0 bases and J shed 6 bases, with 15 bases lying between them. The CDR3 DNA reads TGTGCCAGCAGTTACTCGAGGCTAGTCGGTTCCGAGCAGTACTTC. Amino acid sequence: CASSYSRLVGSEQYF.

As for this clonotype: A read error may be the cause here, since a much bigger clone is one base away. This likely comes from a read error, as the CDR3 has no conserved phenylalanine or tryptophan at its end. CDR3 protein: CASSQDDFQGTDTQYC. DNA of the CDR3: TGCGCCAGCAGCCAAGATGACTTCCAGGGAACAGATACGCAGTATTGT. V gene TRBV4-3 combines with J gene TRBJ2-3, with D possibly TRBD1 on 5 matching bases. The CDR3 loop spans 16 amino acids. Between the trimmed V and J ends, which lost 0 bases and 3 bases, there was a span of 13 bases. Germline V lookup: CDR1 LGHNA, CDR2 YSLEER.

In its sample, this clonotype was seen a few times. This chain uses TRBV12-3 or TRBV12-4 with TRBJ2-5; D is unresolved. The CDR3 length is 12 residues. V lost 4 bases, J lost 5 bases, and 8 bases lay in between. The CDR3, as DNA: TGTGCCAGCAGTTCCTTCCTGGAGACCCAGTACTTC. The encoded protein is CASSSFLETQYF.

CDR3 nucleotide sequence: TGCGCCAGCTATCTCAACAATGAGCAGTTCTTC. Translated, it gives CASYLNNEQFF. V usage is TRBV5-1 and J usage is TRBJ2-1; no clear D gene. Germline assignment: CDR1 SGHRS and CDR2 YFSETQ. The ends were cut back, 7 bases at V and 5 bases at J, with 7 bases in the middle. The CDR3 runs 11 residues.

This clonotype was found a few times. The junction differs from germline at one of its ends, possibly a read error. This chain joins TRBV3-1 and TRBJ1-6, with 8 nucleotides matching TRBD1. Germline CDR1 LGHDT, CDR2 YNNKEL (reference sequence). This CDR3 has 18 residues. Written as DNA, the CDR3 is TGTGCCAGCAGCCCCGCGCTGGCAGGGGGCTCCTATAGTTCACCCCTCCACTTT. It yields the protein CASSPALAGGSYSSPLHF.

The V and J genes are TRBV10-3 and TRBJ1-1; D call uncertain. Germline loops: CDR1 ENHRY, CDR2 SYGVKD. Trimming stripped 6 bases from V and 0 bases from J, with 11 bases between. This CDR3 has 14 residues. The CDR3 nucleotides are TGTGCCATCAGGGAGGGTGGAGTGAACACTGAAGCTTTCTTT. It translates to CAIREGGVNTEAFF.

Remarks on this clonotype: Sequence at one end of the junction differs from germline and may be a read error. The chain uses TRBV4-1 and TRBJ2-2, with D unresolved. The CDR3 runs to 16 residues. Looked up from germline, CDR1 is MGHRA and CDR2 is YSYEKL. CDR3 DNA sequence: TGCGCCGGCAGCCAAGTCCTCTTCCCTCACGGCGGGGAGCTGTTTTTT. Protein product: CAGSQVLFPHGGELFF.

CDR3 loop: CASSYARYDGTEAFF. CDR3 sequence (DNA): TGTGCCAGCAGTTACGCGAGGTATGATGGCACTGAAGCTTTCTTT. The V gene is TRBV6-5, the J gene TRBJ1-1; D unclear. The V gene's germline CDR1 is MNHEY and CDR2 SVGAGI. The ends were cut back, 2 bases at V and 4 bases at J, with 14 bases in the middle. The CDR3 is made up of 15 amino acids.

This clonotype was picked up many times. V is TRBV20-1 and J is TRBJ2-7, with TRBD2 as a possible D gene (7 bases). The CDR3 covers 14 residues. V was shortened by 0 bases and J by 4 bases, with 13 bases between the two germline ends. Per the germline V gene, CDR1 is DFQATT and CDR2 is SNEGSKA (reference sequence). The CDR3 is CSARDPGGPYEQYF. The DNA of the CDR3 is TGCAGTGCTAGAGATCCGGGGGGCCCTTACGAGCAGTACTTC.

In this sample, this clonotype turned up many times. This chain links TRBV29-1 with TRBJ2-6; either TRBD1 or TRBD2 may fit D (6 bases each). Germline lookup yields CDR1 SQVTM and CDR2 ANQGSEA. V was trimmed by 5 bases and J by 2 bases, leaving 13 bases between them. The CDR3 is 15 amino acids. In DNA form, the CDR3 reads TGCAGCGTTCGATGGGGGGCGCCTGGGGCCAACGTCCTGACTTTC. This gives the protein CSVRWGAPGANVLTF.

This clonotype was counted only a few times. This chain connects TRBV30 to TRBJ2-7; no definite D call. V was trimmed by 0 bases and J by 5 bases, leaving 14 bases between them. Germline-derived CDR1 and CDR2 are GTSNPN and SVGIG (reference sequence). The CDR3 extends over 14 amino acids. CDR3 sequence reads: CAWSVGPVSHEQYF. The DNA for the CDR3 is TGTGCCTGGAGTGTAGGGCCTGTGTCCCACGAGCAGTACTTC.

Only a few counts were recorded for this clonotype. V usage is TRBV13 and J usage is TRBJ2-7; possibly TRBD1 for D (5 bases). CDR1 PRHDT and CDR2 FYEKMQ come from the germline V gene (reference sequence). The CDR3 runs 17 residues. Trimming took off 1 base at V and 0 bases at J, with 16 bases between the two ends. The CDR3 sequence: CASSLVLGPPGSYEQYF. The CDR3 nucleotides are TGTGCCAGCAGCTTAGTCCTGGGGCCACCTGGCTCCTACGAGCAGTACTTC.

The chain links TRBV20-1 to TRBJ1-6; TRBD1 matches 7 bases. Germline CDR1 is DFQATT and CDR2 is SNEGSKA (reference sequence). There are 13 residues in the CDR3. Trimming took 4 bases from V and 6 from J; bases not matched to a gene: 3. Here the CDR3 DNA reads TGCAGTGCTAACAGGGGCCCTAATTCACCCCTCCACTTT. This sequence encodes CSANRGPNSPLHF.

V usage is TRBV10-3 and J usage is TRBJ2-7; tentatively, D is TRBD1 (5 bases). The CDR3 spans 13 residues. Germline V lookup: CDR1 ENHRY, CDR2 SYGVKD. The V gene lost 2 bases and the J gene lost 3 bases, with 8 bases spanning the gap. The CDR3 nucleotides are TGTGCCATCAGTGAGGGACAATTCTACGAGCAGTACTTC. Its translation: CAISEGQFYEQYF.

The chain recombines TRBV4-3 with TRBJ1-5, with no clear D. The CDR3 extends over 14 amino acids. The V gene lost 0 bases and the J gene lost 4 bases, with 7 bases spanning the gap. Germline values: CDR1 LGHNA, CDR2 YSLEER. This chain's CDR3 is CASSQDWRNQPQHF. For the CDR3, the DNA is TGCGCCAGCAGCCAAGATTGGCGAAATCAGCCCCAGCATTTT.

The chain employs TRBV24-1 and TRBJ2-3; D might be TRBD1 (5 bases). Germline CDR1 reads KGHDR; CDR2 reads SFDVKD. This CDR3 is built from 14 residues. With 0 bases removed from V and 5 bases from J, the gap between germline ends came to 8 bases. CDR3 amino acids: CATSDLTGLDTQYF. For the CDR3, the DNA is TGTGCCACCAGTGATTTGACAGGTTTAGATACGCAGTATTTT.

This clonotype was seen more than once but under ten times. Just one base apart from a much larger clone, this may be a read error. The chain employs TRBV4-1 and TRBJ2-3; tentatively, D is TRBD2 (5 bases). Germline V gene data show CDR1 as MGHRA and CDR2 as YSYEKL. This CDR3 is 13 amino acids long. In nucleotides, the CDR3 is TGCGCCAACAGCGGCCAAAGCACAGATACGCAGTATTTT. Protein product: CANSGQSTDTQYF.

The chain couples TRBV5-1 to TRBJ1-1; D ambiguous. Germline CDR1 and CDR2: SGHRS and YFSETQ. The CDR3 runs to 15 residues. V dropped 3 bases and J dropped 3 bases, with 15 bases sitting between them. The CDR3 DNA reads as TGCGCCAGCAGCTCAGCACAAACAGAGGACACTGAAGCTTTCTTT. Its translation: CASSSAQTEDTEAFF.

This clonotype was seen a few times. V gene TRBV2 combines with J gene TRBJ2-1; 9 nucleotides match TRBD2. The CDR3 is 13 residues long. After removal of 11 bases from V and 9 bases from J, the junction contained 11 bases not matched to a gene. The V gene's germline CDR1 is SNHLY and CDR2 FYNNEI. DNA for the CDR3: TGTGCCTCCCAGGGACTAGCCGATGGTGAGCAGTTCTTC. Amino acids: CASQGLADGEQFF.